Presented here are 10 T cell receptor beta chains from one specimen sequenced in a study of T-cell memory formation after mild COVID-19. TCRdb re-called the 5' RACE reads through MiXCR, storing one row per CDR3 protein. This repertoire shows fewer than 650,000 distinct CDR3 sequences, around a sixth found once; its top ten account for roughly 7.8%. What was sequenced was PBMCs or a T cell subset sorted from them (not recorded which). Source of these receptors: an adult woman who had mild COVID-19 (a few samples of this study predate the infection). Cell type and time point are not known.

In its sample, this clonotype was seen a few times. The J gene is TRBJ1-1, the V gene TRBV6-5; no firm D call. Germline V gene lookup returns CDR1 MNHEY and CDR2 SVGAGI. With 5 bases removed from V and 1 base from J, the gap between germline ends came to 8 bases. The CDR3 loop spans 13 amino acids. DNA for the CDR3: TGTGCCAGCAGTAAAACACCGAACACTGAAGCTTTCTTT. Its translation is CASSKTPNTEAFF.

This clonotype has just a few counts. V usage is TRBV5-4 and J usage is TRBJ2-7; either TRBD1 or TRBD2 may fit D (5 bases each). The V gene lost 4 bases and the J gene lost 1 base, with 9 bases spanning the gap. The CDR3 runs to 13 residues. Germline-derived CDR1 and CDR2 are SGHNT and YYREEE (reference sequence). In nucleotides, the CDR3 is TGTGCCAGCAGCCGGGACGGATCCTACGAGCAGTACTTC. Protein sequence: CASSRDGSYEQYF. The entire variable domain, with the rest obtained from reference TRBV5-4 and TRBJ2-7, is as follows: ETGVTQSPTHLIKTRGQQVTLRCSSQSGHNTVSWYQQALGQGPQFIFQYYREEENGRGNFPPRFSGLQFPNYSSELNVNALELDDSALYLCASSRDGSYEQYFGPGTRLTVT.

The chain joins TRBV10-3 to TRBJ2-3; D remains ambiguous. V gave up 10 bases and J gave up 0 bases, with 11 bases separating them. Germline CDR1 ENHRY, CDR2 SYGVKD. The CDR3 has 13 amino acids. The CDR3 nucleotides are TGTGCCACCCGTGGGCCTAGCACAGATACGCAGTATTTT. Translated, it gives CATRGPSTDTQYF.

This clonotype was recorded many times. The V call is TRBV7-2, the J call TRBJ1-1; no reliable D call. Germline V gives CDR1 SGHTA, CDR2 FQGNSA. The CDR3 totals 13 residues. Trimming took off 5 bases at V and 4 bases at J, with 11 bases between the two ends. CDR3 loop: CASSLPGGTEAFF. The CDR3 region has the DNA TGTGCCAGCAGCCTCCCCGGCGGCACTGAAGCTTTCTTT.

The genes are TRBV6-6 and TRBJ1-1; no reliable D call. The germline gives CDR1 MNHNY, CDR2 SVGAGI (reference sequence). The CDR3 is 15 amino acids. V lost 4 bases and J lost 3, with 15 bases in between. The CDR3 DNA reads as TGTGCCAGCAGTTCGGTTGGGCCTGGGGACACTGAAGCTTTCTTT. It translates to CASSSVGPGDTEAFF.

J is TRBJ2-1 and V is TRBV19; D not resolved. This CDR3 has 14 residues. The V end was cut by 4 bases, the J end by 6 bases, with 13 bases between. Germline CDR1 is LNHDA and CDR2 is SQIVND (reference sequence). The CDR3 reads CASSRPSGSNEQFF. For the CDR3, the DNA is TGTGCCAGTAGTAGACCGTCAGGTAGCAATGAGCAGTTCTTC.

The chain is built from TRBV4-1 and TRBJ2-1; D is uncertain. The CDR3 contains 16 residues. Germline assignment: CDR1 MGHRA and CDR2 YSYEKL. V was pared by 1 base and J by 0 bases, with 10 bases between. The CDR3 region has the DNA TGCGCCAGCAGCCAAGGCAAGCGCCACTCCTACAATGAGCAGTTCTTC. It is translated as CASSQGKRHSYNEQFF.

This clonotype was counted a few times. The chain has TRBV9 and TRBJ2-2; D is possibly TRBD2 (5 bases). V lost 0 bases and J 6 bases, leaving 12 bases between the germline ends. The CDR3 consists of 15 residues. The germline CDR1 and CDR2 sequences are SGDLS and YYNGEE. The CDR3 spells CASSVGGRGSGELFF. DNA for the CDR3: TGTGCCAGCAGCGTAGGAGGGAGAGGATCCGGGGAGCTGTTTTTT. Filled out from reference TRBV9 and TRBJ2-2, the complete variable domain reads DSGVTQTPKHLITATGQRVTLRCSPRSGDLSVYWYQQSLDQGLQFLIQYYNGEERAKGNILERFSAQQFPDLHSELNLSSLELGDSALYFCASSVGGRGSGELFFGEGSRLTVL.

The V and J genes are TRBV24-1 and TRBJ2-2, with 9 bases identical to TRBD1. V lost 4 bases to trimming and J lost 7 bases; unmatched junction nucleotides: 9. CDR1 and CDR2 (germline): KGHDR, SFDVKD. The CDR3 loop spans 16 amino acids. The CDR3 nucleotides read TGTGCCACCAGTGACACCGGGACAGGGTTTGGCGGGGAGCTGTTTTTT. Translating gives CATSDTGTGFGGELFF.

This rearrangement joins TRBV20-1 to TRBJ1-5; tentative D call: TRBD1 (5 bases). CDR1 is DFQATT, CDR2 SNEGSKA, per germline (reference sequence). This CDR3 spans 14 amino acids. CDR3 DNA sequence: TGCAGCTTAGACAGTCCGTATAGCAATCAGCCCCAGCATTTT. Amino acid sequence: CSLDSPYSNQPQHF.